The 3 T cell receptor beta chains listed next were all sequenced from one sample in a study of neurological immune-mediated disorders. Time point denoted: longitudinal time-point 1 (baseline). Each CDR3 protein is one row after TCRdb ran MiXCR on the 5' RACE reads. This table holds 64,000 or so distinct CDR3 sequences, approximately 10% found once. Input material: PBMCs. The receptor source for this set is a man aged 25 to 40 in good health.

This clonotype was counted many times. The chain links TRBV29-1 to TRBJ2-5, with D unresolved. Germline CDR1 is SQVTM and CDR2 is ANQGSEA. Trimming pared 8 bases from V and 4 bases from J, leaving 8 bases between. The CDR3 totals 10 residues. DNA of the CDR3: TGCAGCTCGCAAGGAGAGACCCAGTACTTC. Amino acid sequence: CSSQGETQYF.

The J gene is TRBJ2-2, the V gene TRBV3-1; unclear D gene. CDR1 is LGHDT, CDR2 YNNKEL, per germline (reference sequence). The CDR3 sequence is 13 residues long. Trimming shortened V by 6 bases and J by 4 bases, and 9 bases separated the two germline ends. CDR3 DNA: TGTGCCAGCAGTGGCGGACCCACCGGGGAGCTGTTTTTT. Translating gives CASSGGPTGELFF.

This clonotype was seen at least ten times. This chain connects TRBV4-1 to TRBJ1-2; no reliable D call. This CDR3 contains 15 residues. Trimming left V 0 bases short and J 8 bases short, with 16 bases between. The germline V gene encodes CDR1 MGHRA and CDR2 YSYEKL. The CDR3 here is CASSQDSGTHSGYTF. The CDR3 bases are TGCGCCAGCAGCCAAGATTCGGGCACCCACTCCGGCTACACCTTC.